The clone carrying this TCR beta chain was seen once. The length of the CDR3 is 14 residues. Trimming cost V 4 bases and J 7 bases; bases outside gene matches: 10. In germline, CDR1 is SGHDN, CDR2 FVKESK. Data came from immunoSEQ multiplex PCR; TCRdb stores just in-frame clones and leaves some out. There are approximately 210,000 clones in the sample; roughly 91% occur only once, and 7% to 7.5% lies in the top ten. The sample belongs to a study of blood T cell repertoires in COVID-19. Study as a whole: Two negative PCRs, clearance, or symptom resolution had been documented for recovered Cohort 3 donors. Samples representing acute and convalescent COVID-19 were sourced from the United States, Italy and Spain. PBMCs, B-cell-depleted T cells, or T cells were the source of the cDNA or gDNA that made up the material.

This TCR was recovered from a man younger than 40 in a cohort exposed to, infected with or recovered from COVID-19 (not recorded which). The gene calls are TRBV14 and TRBJ2-7; 7 positions match TRBD1. Sequencing used PBMCs or T cells enriched from blood (not recorded which). This chain's CDR3 is CASSLDRVGMEQYF. The CDR3 region has the DNA TGTGCCAGCAGCCTCGACAGGGTTGGTATGGAGCAGTACTTC.